This T cell receptor (beta chain) was retrieved from a study of T cell changes during pregnancy in multiple sclerosis. The germline V and J ends were trimmed by 1 base and 6 bases, with 10 bases remaining between them. Germline V gene data show CDR1 as LNHDA and CDR2 as SQIVND (reference sequence). The CDR3 has 13 residues. The assay was immunoSEQ multiplex PCR, and TCRdb's table has in-frame clones only and misses some. Of tens of thousands of clones in the sample, over 75% were seen once. The TCR comes from a female donor with multiple sclerosis, enrolled in a pregnancy study. The sequencing used CD8+ T cells from peripheral blood mononuclear cells, collected after pregnancy. This rearrangement joins TRBV19 to TRBJ2-7; the D is unclear. The chain's CDR3 is CASSIGPSVEQYF. The CDR3 coding sequence is TGTGCCAGTAGTATAGGGCCCTCCGTCGAGCAGTACTTC.